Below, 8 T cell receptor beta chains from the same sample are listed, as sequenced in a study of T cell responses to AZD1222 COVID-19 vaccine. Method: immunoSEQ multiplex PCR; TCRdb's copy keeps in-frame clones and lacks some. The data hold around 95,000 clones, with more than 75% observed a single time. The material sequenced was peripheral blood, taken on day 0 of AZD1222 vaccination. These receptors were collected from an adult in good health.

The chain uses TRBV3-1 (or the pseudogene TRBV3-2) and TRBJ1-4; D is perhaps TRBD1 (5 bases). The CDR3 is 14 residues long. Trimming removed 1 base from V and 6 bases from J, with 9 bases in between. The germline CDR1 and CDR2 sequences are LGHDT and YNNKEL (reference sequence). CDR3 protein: CASSQVGGYEKLFF. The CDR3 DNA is TGTGCCAGCAGCCAAGTGGGGGGATATGAAAAACTGTTTTTT.

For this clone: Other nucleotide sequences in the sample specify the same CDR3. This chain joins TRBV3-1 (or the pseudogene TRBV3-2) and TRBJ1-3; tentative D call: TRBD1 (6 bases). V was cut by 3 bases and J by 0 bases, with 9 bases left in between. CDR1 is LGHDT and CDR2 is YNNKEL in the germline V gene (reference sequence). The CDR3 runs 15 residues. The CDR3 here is CASSQDSSSGNTIYF. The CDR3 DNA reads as TGTGCCAGCAGCCAGGACAGTTCCTCTGGAAACACCATATATTTT.

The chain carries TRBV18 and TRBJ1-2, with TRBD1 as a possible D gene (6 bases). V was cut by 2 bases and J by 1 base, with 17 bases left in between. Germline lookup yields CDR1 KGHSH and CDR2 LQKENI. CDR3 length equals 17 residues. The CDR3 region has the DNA TGTGCCAGCTCACCAAACCAGGGGACCCTTGGTAACTATGGCTACACCTTC. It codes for CASSPNQGTLGNYGYTF.

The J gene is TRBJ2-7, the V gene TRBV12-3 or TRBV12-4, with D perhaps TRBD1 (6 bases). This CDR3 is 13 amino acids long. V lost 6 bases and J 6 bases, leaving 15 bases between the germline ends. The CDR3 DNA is TGTGCCAGCAGCTCCGACAGGTTCGGCGAGCAGTACTTC. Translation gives CASSSDRFGEQYF.

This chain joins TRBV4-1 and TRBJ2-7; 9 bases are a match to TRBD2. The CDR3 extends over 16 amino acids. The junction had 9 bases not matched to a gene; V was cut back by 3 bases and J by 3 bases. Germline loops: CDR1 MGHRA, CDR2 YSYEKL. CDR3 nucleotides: TGCGCCAGCAGCCAGGCAGGACTAGCGTCTTACTACGAGCAGTACTTC. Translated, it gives CASSQAGLASYYEQYF.

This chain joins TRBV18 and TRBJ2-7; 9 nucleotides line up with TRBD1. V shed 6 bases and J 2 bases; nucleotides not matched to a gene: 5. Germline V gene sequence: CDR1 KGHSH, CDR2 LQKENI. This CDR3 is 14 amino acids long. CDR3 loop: CASSPRDRAYEQYF. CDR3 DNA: TGTGCCAGCTCGCCCCGGGACAGGGCCTACGAGCAGTACTTC.

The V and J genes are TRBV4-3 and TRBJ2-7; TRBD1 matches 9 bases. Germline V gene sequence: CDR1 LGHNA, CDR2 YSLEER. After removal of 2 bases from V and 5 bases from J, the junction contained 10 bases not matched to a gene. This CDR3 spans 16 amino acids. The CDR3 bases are TGCGCCAGCAGCCAAAATACCCCCGGGACAGGGAACGAGCAGTACTTC. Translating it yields CASSQNTPGTGNEQYF.

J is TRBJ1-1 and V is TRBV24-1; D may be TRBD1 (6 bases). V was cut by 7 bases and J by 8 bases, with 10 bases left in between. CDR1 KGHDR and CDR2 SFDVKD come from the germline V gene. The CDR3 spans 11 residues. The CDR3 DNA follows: TGTGCCACCAGGGGACAAGAAGAAGCTTTCTTT. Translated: CATRGQEEAFF.